These T cell receptor beta chains were read from a single sample in a study of CD8 T cells in ankylosing spondylitis. TCRdb ran MiXCR on the 5' RACE reads and lists one entry per CDR3 protein. The sample shows 300,000 to 350,000 distinct CDR3 sequences, about 9.9% of them seen only once. Sample: blood, either unsorted or a sorted T cell fraction (not recorded which). The source of these receptors is a female donor with ankylosing spondylitis or in good health (not recorded which). Both conserved end residues are part of each CDR3. D genes are given only for firm matches. Expanded clones get a size class; other rows say once, few or many, or leave the size out.

J: TRBJ2-3; size: many; V: TRBV11-3; D: TRBD2; CDR3: CASSKISGRDTDTQYF; DNA: TGTGCCAGCAGCAAAATCAGCGGGAGGGACACAGATACGCAGTATTTT
J: TRBJ2-1; size: .; V: TRBV7-7; D: .; CDR3: CASSLFPNEQFF; DNA: TGTGCTAGCAGCTTATTTCCCAATGAGCAGTTCTTC
J: TRBJ2-1; size: many; V: TRBV3-1; D: .; CDR3: CASSQAVRYEQFF; DNA: TGTGCCAGCAGCCAAGCGGTACGGTATGAGCAGTTCTTC
J: TRBJ2-2; size: .; V: TRBV3-1; D: .; CDR3: CASSQRIQGNTGELFF; DNA: TGTGCCAGCAGCCAACGTATCCAGGGGAACACCGGGGAGCTGTTTTTT
J: TRBJ2-7; size: many; V: TRBV5-5; D: .; CDR3: CASSFTDEQYF; DNA: TGTGCCAGCAGCTTTACCGACGAGCAGTACTTC
J: TRBJ2-3; size: few; V: TRBV20-1; D: TRBD2; CDR3: CSASPTSRTDTQYF; DNA: TGCAGTGCTTCCCCGACTAGCCGCACAGATACGCAGTATTTT
J: TRBJ2-1; size: .; V: TRBV29-1; D: TRBD2; CDR3: CSVEAPLDSGRSYNEQFF; DNA: TGCAGCGTTGAAGCCCCATTGGATAGCGGGAGATCCTACAATGAGCAGTTCTTC
J: TRBJ2-7; size: few; V: TRBV28; D: .; CDR3: CASSTPPPTYEQYF; DNA: TGTGCCAGCAGTACGCCCCCTCCTACCTACGAGCAGTACTTC
J: TRBJ2-3; size: many; V: TRBV5-1; D: .; CDR3: CASRPHTDTQYF; DNA: TGCGCCAGCAGACCCCACACAGATACGCAGTATTTT
J: TRBJ1-1; size: many; V: TRBV5-1; D: TRBD1; CDR3: CASSSTGTGTEAFF; DNA: TGCGCCAGCAGCTCGACAGGGACTGGCACTGAAGCTTTCTTT
J: TRBJ2-3; size: few; V: TRBV7-8; D: .; CDR3: CASSLGFGEKDVPQYF; DNA: TGTGCCAGCAGCTTAGGTTTTGGGGAAAAGGACGTACCGCAGTATTTT
J: TRBJ1-6; size: few; V: TRBV10-3; D: TRBD1; CDR3: CAISDGDRAKSPLHF; DNA: TGTGCCATCAGTGACGGGGACAGGGCTAAATCACCCCTCCACTTT
J: TRBJ2-7; size: many; V: TRBV5-1; D: .; CDR3: CASSLGTATYEQYF; DNA: TGCGCCAGCAGCTTGGGGACAGCTACCTACGAGCAGTACTTC